This T cell receptor beta chain was obtained from a study of memory CD4+ T cells and cytomegalovirus serostatus. Notes on the study in general: The CMV-associated TCR signature appears largely within the CD4+ memory repertoire.

The germline gives CDR1 SNHLY, CDR2 FYNNEI. The CDR3 runs to 14 residues. V dropped 4 bases and J dropped 3 bases, with 10 bases sitting between them. With regard to this clone: What it binds is unknown.

The sort gate was single viable CD3+CD4+CD8-CD45RO+ cells for memory CD4+ T cells. Produced via immunoSEQ multiplex PCR; TCRdb's table is partial and in-frame only. Of tens of thousands of clones listed, about three quarters are singletons. This chain uses TRBV2 with TRBJ1-5; D not resolved. This clonotype was obtained from an adult in good health and CMV-seropositive. Sequencing was done on a sample of memory CD4+ T cells from blood. Here the CDR3 reads CASSGRQDNQPQHF. For the CDR3, the DNA is TGTGCCAGCAGTGGTAGACAAGACAATCAGCCCCAGCATTTT.